The sample holds a few counts of the clone carrying this T cell receptor (beta chain). What it binds is not known. This sample stems from a study of vaccination and CD4 T cells after COVID-19. Study conclusions and caveats: Spike mono-reactivity was found in 304 of the 307 vaccine-specific clones identified in convalescent patients.

Treatment noted: approximately 11-day PBMC culture with coronavirus spike peptide pools or control peptides (ViraFEST assay). It was before the COVID-19 pandemic (2011-2018) that the unexposed donor's CD4+ T cells were collected. A few million PBMCs were grown per well alongside roughly 9 IU/ml IL-2 and roughly 10 ug/ml peptide pools. Germline CDR1 DFQATT, CDR2 SNEGSKA (reference sequence). This CDR3 spans 16 amino acids. J lost 3 bases, V lost 4 bases, and 10 bases had no gene match. Once obtained from cultured CD4+ T cells, the DNA was sequenced using the Oncomine TCR Beta short-read assay. Cultured CD4+ T cells were the source of extracted genomic DNA. Each CDR3 protein is one row after TCRdb ran MiXCR on the PCR reads. The top ten hold just over 14% of the sample, which has around 10,000 distinct CDR3 sequences, more than 35% seen once.

V and J are TRBV20-1 and TRBJ2-3; 10 bases map to TRBD2. What was sequenced was CD4+ T cells from blood, cultured in vitro. The TCR originated in a human donor in good health. CDR3: CSATYEAGGPTDTQYF. In DNA, the CDR3 is TGCAGTGCTACCTACGAAGCGGGAGGGCCGACAGATACGCAGTATTTT.